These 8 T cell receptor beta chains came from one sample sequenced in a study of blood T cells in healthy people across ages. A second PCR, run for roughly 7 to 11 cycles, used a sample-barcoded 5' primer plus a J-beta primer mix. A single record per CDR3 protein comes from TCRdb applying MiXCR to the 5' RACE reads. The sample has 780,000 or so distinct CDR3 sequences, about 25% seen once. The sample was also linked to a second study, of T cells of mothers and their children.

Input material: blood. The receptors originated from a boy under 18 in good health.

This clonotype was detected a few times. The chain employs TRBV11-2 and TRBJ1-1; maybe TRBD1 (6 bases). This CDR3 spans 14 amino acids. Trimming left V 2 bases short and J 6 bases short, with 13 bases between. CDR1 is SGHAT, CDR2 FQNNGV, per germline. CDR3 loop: CASSLQGPPPEAFF. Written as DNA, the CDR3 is TGTGCCAGCAGCTTACAGGGGCCCCCCCCTGAAGCTTTCTTT. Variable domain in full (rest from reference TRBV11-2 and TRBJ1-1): EAGVAQSPRYKIIEKRQSVAFWCNPISGHATLYWYQQILGQGPKLLIQFQNNGVVDDSQLPKDRFSAERLKGVDSTLKIQPAKLEDSAVYLCASSLQGPPPEAFFGQGTRLTVV.

The CDR3 sequence is CASSERRNNSPLHF. CDR3 sequence (DNA): TGTGCCAGCAGCGAGAGGCGGAATAATTCACCCCTCCACTTT. The V call is TRBV9, the J call TRBJ1-6; D is undetermined. The V end was cut by 3 bases, the J end by 5 bases, with 9 bases between. Germline V gene data show CDR1 as SGDLS and CDR2 as YYNGEE. This CDR3 has 14 residues.

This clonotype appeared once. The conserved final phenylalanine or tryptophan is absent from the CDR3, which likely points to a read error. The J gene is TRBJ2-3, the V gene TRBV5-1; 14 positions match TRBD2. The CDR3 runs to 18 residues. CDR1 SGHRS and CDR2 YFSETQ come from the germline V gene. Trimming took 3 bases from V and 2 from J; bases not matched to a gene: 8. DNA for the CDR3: TGCGCCAGCAGCTCCCTGACTAGCGGGAGGGCCTCCACAGATACGCAGTATTCT. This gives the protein CASSSLTSGRASTDTQYS.

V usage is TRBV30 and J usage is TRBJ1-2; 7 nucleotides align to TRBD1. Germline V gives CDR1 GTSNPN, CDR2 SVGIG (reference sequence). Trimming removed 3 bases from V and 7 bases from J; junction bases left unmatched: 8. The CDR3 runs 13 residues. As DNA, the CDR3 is TGTGCCTGGAGGTGGGAGGGGGCGGCTGGCTACACCTTC. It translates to CAWRWEGAAGYTF.

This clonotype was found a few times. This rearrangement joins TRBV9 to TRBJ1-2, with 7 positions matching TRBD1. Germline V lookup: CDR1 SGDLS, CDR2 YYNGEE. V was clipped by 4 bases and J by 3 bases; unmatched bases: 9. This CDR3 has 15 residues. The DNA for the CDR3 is TGTGCCAGCAGCCCCGCCAGGGGGGCGGACTATGGCTACACCTTC. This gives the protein CASSPARGADYGYTF.

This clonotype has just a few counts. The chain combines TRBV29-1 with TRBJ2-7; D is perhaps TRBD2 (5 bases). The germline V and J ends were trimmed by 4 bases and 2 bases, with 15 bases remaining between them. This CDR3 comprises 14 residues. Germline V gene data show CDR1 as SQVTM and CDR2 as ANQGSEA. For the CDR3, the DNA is TGCAGCGTTGGGGGTCTAGCTGGTCCCTACGAGCAGTACTTC. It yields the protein CSVGGLAGPYEQYF.

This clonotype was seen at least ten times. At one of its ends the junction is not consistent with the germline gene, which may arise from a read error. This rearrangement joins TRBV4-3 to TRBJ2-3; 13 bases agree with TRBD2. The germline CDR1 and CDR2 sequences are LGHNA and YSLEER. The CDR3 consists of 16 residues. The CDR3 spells CASSQGLAGSTDTQYF. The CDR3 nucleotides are TGTGCCAGCAGCCAGGGACTAGCGGGAAGCACAGATACGCAGTATTTT.

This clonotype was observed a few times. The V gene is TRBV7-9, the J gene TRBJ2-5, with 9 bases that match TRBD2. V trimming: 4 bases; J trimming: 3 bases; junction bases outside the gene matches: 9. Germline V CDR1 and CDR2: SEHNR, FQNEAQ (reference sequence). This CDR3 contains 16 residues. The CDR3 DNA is TGTGCCAGCAGCTCCTGGAGCGGGGGGCCCAAAGAGACCCAGTACTTC. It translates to CASSSWSGGPKETQYF.